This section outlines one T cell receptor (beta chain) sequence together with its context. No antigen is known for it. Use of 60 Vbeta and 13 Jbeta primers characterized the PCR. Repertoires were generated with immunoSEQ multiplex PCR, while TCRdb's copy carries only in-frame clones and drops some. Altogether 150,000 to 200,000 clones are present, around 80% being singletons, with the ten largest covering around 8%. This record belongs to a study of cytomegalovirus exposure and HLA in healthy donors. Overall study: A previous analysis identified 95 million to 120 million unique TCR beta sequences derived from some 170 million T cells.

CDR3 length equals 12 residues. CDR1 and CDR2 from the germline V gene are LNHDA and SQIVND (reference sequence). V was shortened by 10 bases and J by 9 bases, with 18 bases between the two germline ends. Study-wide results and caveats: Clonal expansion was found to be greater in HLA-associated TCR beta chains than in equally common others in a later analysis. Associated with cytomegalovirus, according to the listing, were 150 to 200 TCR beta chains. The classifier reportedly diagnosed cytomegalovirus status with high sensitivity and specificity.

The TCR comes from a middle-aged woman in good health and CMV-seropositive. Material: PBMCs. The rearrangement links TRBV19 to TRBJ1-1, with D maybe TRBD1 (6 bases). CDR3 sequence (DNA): TGTGCCACCACTTTAGGGGGTGTGAAAGCTTTCTTT. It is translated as CATTLGGVKAFF.